This T cell receptor beta chain was retrieved from a study of shared clonotypes between healthy human individuals. Repertoires were generated with immunoSEQ multiplex PCR, while TCRdb's copy carries only in-frame clones and drops some. The table records about 470,000 clones, 75% to 85% of them present only once. This sequence was found in a middle-aged woman in good health. Some clones in this sample may be carry-over from other donors' samples. The specimen sequenced was PBMCs.

The CDR3 protein is CASSPTGISTDTQYF. In DNA form, the CDR3 reads TGTGCCAGCAGTCCAACAGGGATCAGCACAGATACGCAGTATTTT. This sequence joins TRBV6-5 and TRBJ2-3, with D perhaps TRBD1 (6 bases). This CDR3 has 15 amino acids. Trimming pared 5 bases from V and 0 bases from J, leaving 12 bases between. Germline loops: CDR1 MNHEY, CDR2 SVGAGI.